This T cell receptor beta chain was captured in a study of Ad26.COV2.S vaccination and SARS-CoV-2 variants. TCRdb's table, derived via immunoSEQ multiplex PCR, lists solely in-frame clones and lacks some. The sample gives roughly 320,000 clones, around 84% of which show up once; 1.5% to 2% is in the top ten. Comment on this clone: Antigen specificity is unknown.

Stated treatment: roughly 18 received Ad26.COV2.S at low or high dose, single or two shots; roughly five received placebo; per-sample allocation not given. All samples were drawn on day 63, counting from the first vaccine or placebo injection. Recruitment in Boston yielded a donor of adult age, 18-55 years. In germline, CDR1 is MNHEY, CDR2 SVGEGT. V lost 4 bases and J 3 bases, leaving 13 bases between the germline ends. The CDR3 is 14 residues long. Study-level findings and limits: Post-vaccination breadth of spike-specific CD8+ and CD4+ T cell responses was reportedly substantial.

The sample in question was peripheral blood, obtained in a trial of Ad26.COV2.S vaccine versus placebo. This rearrangement joins TRBV6-2 or TRBV6-3 to TRBJ2-7, with D perhaps TRBD1 (5 bases). The receptor was derived from a person aged 18-60 years who received the Ad26.COV2.S COVID-19 vaccine or a placebo. In nucleotides, the CDR3 is TGTGCCAGCAGTTCTCCAGGGATAGGCTACGAGCAGTACTTC. Protein sequence: CASSSPGIGYEQYF.